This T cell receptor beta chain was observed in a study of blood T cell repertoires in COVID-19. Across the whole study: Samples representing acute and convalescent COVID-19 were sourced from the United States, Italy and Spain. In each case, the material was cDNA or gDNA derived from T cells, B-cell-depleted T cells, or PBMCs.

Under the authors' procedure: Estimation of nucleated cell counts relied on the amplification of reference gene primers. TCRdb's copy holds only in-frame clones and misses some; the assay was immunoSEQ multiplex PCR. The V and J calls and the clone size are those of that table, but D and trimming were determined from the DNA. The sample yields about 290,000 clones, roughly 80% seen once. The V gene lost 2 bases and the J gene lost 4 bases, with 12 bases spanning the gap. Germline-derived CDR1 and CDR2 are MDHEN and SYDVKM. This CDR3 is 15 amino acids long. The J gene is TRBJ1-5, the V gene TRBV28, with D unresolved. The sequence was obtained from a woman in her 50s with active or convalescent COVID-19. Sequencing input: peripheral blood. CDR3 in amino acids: CASSLVGLFNQPQHF. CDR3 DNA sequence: TGTGCCAGCAGTTTAGTCGGACTTTTTAATCAGCCCCAGCATTTT. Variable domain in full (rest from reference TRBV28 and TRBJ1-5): DVKVTQSSRYLVKRTGEKVFLECVQDMDHENMFWYRQDPGLGLRLIYFSYDVKMKEKGDIPEGYSVSREKKERFSLILESASTNQTSMYLCASSLVGLFNQPQHFGDGTRLSIL.